A single sample gave rise to the 15 T cell receptor beta chains below, sequenced in a study of response to subunit inactivated influenza vaccine. Via MiXCR, TCRdb re-called the RT-PCR reads, giving one row per CDR3 protein. The repertoire holds 860,000 or so distinct CDR3 sequences, with approximately 22% as singletons. The sample here was PBMCs from blood, taken roughly 5 days after vaccination. The origin of the receptors is a man aged 50 to 59 who received an inactivated influenza vaccine.

This chain joins TRBV3-1 and TRBJ2-5, with unresolved D. The CDR3 totals 12 residues. Germline CDR1 reads LGHDT; CDR2 reads YNNKEL (reference sequence). Trimming cost V 4 bases and J 10 bases, with 13 bases left between them. For the CDR3, the DNA is TGTGCCAGCAGCCCCTCCCTGGTAGACCAGTACTTC. It codes for CASSPSLVDQYF.

This clonotype was detected a few times. The chain has TRBV5-4 and TRBJ2-1; a weak D match, TRBD2 (7 bases). The CDR3 consists of 16 residues. V dropped 4 bases and J dropped 2 bases, with 16 bases sitting between them. Germline loops: CDR1 SGHNT, CDR2 YYREEE (reference sequence). CDR3 residues: CASSRSGGGTYNEQFF. The DNA for the CDR3 is TGTGCCAGCAGCCGATCGGGCGGGGGCACCTACAATGAGCAGTTCTTC.

This chain connects TRBV10-3 to TRBJ2-7; 7 nucleotides line up with TRBD2. CDR1 is ENHRY, CDR2 SYGVKD, per germline. The CDR3 sequence is 13 residues long. After removal of 7 bases from V and 2 bases from J, the junction contained 5 bases not matched to a gene. The CDR3 region is CAIMRETPYEQYF. The CDR3 DNA follows: TGTGCCATCATGCGGGAGACCCCCTACGAGCAGTACTTC.

This sequence joins TRBV7-2 and TRBJ2-1; maybe TRBD2 (6 bases). Germline CDR1 and CDR2: SGHTA and FQGNSA. Trimming cost V 5 bases and J 6 bases, with 14 bases left between them. CDR3 size: 14 residues. The CDR3 nucleotides are TGTGCCAGCAGCGTCCGGAGGGGAACCAATGAGCAGTTCTTC. It encodes CASSVRRGTNEQFF. Complete variable domain (other parts from reference TRBV7-2 and TRBJ2-1): GAGVSQSPSNKVTEKGKDVELRCDPISGHTALYWYRQSLGQGLEFLIYFQGNSAPDKSGLPSDRFSAERTGGSVSTLTIQRTQQEDSAVYLCASSVRRGTNEQFFGPGTRLTVL.

The V gene is TRBV5-1, the J gene TRBJ2-1; perhaps TRBD1 as D (5 bases). The V and J ends lost 0 bases and 4 bases respectively, with 11 bases between them. In germline, CDR1 is SGHRS, CDR2 YFSETQ. This CDR3 comprises 15 residues. CDR3: CASSLVSRQYNEQFF. The CDR3, as DNA: TGCGCCAGCAGCTTGGTATCGCGACAGTACAATGAGCAGTTCTTC. The complete variable domain, with remaining parts taken from reference TRBV5-1 and TRBJ2-1, reads KAGVTQTPRYLIKTRGQQVTLSCSPISGHRSVSWYQQTPGQGLQFLFEYFSETQRNKGNFPGRFSGRQFSNSRSEMNVSTLELGDSALYLCASSLVSRQYNEQFFGPGTRLTVL.

This clonotype was counted a single time. V is TRBV2 and J is TRBJ2-7, with D unclear. The CDR3 length is 12 residues. V was cut by 3 bases and J by 3 bases, with 6 bases left in between. Germline values: CDR1 SNHLY, CDR2 FYNNEI. In DNA form, the CDR3 reads TGTGCCAGCAGTGATTACCTCTACGAGCAGTACTTC. This gives the protein CASSDYLYEQYF.

This clonotype occurred many times. The chain carries TRBV18 and TRBJ2-2; 9 positions match TRBD2. Trimming took 6 bases from V and 5 from J; bases not matched to a gene: 7. Germline V lookup: CDR1 KGHSH, CDR2 LQKENI. The CDR3 runs 15 residues. In DNA, the CDR3 is TGTGCCAGCTCGAGCGGGGGGCGAAGGACCGGGGAGCTGTTTTTT. Protein product: CASSSGGRRTGELFF.

This chain connects TRBV6-5 to TRBJ2-4; D might be TRBD2 (6 bases). The CDR3 extends over 11 amino acids. Trimming left V 5 bases short and J 11 bases short, with 10 bases between. The germline V gene has CDR1 MNHEY and CDR2 SVGAGI. As DNA, the CDR3 is TGTGCCAGCAGTCCGGGGACTCTTCAGTACTTC. This encodes CASSPGTLQYF.

This clonotype appeared many times. The chain recombines TRBV5-1 with TRBJ2-1; TRBD1 aligns across 9 bases. The CDR3 sequence is 17 residues long. CDR1 is SGHRS and CDR2 is YFSETQ in the germline V gene. V lost 2 bases, J lost 6 bases, and 12 bases stayed unmatched. The CDR3 DNA reads as TGCGCCAGCAGCTTTTCCCGGGACAGGGCGGGGATCAATGAGCAGTTCTTC. This codes for CASSFSRDRAGINEQFF.

The table lists this clonotype with many counts. The V gene is TRBV10-1, the J gene TRBJ2-2; tentative D call: TRBD1 (6 bases). The V and J ends lost 4 bases and 0 bases respectively, with 6 bases between them. The CDR3 covers 14 residues. CDR1 and CDR2 (germline): WNHNN, SYGVQD (reference sequence). CDR3 protein: CASSGQANTGELFF. The CDR3, as DNA: TGCGCCAGCAGTGGACAGGCGAACACCGGGGAGCTGTTTTTT.

The V gene is TRBV12-3 or TRBV12-4, the J gene TRBJ2-4, with D possibly being TRBD1 (5 bases). The CDR3 runs to 14 residues. V lost 3 bases and J lost 8, with 14 bases in between. CDR3 sequence (DNA): TGTGCCAGCAGTTTTGTCCAACCGACAGACATTCAGTACTTC. It yields the protein CASSFVQPTDIQYF.

The sample holds many counts of this clonotype. This chain joins TRBV20-1 and TRBJ2-3; D not resolved. The CDR3 contains 11 residues. With 6 bases removed from V and 3 bases from J, the gap between germline ends came to 7 bases. CDR1 is DFQATT and CDR2 is SNEGSKA in the germline V gene (reference sequence). The chain's CDR3 is CSATRTDTQYF. In DNA, the CDR3 is TGCAGTGCCACCAGGACAGATACGCAGTATTTT.

Details on this clonotype: At one of its ends the junction is not consistent with the germline gene, which may arise from a read error. The J gene is TRBJ2-7, the V gene TRBV18; D uncertain. In germline, CDR1 is KGHSH, CDR2 LQKENI. The CDR3 runs to 13 residues. CDR3 residues: CATSAQNSYEQYF. For the CDR3, the DNA is TGTGCCACCTCAGCACAAAACTCCTACGAGCAGTACTTC.

The V call is TRBV29-1, the J call TRBJ2-7; D gene unclear. CDR3 length equals 14 residues. CDR1 SQVTM and CDR2 ANQGSEA come from the germline V gene. Trimming shortened V by 6 bases and J by 4 bases, and 19 bases separated the two germline ends. The CDR3 protein is CSVKGRLSEYEQYF. The CDR3 nucleotides read TGCAGCGTGAAGGGTCGGTTATCGGAGTACGAGCAGTACTTC.

There are a few counts of this clonotype. This chain links TRBV9 with TRBJ1-1; D not certain. Germline-derived CDR1 and CDR2 are SGDLS and YYNGEE. V shed 0 bases and J shed 4 bases, with 10 bases lying between them. The CDR3 has 14 amino acids. The CDR3, as DNA: TGTGCCAGCAGCGTAGGGAGGTCGGGCACTGAAGCTTTCTTT. Its protein product is CASSVGRSGTEAFF.